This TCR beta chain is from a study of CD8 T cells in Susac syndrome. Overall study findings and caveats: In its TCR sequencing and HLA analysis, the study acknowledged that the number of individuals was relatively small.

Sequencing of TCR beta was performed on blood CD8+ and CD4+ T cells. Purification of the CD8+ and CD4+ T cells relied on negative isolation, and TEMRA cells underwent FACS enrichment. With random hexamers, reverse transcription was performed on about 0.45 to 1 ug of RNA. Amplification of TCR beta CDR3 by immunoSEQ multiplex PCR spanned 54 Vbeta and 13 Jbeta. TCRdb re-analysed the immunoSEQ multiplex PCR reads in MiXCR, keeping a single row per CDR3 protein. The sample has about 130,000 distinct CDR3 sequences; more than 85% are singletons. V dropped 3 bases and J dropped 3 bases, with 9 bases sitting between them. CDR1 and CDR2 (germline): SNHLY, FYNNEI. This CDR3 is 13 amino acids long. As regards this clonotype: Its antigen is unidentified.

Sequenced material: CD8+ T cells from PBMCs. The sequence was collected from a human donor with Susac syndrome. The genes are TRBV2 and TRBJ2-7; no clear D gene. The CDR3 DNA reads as TGTGCCAGCAGTGATAGAGTAGGCTACGAGCAGTACTTC. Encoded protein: CASSDRVGYEQYF. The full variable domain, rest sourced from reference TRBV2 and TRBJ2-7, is EPEVTQTPSHQVTQMGQEVILRCVPISNHLYFYWYRQILGQKVEFLVSFYNNEISEKSEIFDDQFSVERPDGSNFTLKIRSTKLEDSAMYFCASSDRVGYEQYFGPGTRLTVT.